Presented here are 4 T cell receptor beta chains from one specimen sequenced in a study of shared clonotypes between healthy human individuals. Assay: immunoSEQ multiplex PCR; the TCRdb copy retains only in-frame clones and omits some. The sample contains millions of clones, more than 85% of which appear only once. The specimen was naive CD4+ T cells from PBMCs. The subset is: CD45RA+ positively selected. The receptors were gathered from a man aged 18 to 30 in good health. Some clones in this sample may be carry-over from other donors' samples.

This clone was recorded once. The V call is TRBV6-5, the J call TRBJ2-3; D gene unclear. From germline, CDR1 is MNHEY and CDR2 SVGAGI. The CDR3 is made up of 14 amino acids. V was clipped by 6 bases and J by 1 base, with 11 bases between them. The CDR3 sequence is CASRMRRGTDTQYF. The CDR3 DNA is TGTGCCAGCAGAATGCGCCGCGGCACAGATACGCAGTATTTT.

The sample holds one count of this clone. This chain connects TRBV5-8 to TRBJ1-5, with D tentatively TRBD1 (6 bases). The germline V gene encodes CDR1 SGHTS and CDR2 YDEGEE. The CDR3 is made up of 15 amino acids. Deletions cut 3 bases from V and 4 bases from J, with 14 bases between. The CDR3 DNA reads as TGTGCCAGCAGCTCCGCGGGACAACGGAATCAGCCCCAGCATTTT. It translates to CASSSAGQRNQPQHF.

Remarks on this clone: The identical CDR3 is also encoded by other nucleotide sequences in the sample. The chain carries TRBV28 and TRBJ2-1, with D perhaps matching TRBD2 (7 bases). The CDR3 sequence is 14 residues long. Deletions cut 2 bases from V and 7 bases from J, with 12 bases between. Looked up from germline, CDR1 is MDHEN and CDR2 is SYDVKM. The CDR3 region has the DNA TGTGCCAGCAGTTTAGGGGGGGCAGTGAATGAGCAGTTCTTC. It yields the protein CASSLGGAVNEQFF.

The rearrangement links TRBV10-3 to TRBJ2-2; TRBD2 is a possible D gene (6 bases). The CDR3 covers 13 residues. V was pared by 0 bases and J by 7 bases, with 6 bases between. Germline loops: CDR1 ENHRY, CDR2 SYGVKD. CDR3 in amino acids: CAISESGGGELFF. The CDR3 DNA reads as TGTGCCATCAGTGAGTCGGGAGGCGGGGAGCTGTTTTTT.